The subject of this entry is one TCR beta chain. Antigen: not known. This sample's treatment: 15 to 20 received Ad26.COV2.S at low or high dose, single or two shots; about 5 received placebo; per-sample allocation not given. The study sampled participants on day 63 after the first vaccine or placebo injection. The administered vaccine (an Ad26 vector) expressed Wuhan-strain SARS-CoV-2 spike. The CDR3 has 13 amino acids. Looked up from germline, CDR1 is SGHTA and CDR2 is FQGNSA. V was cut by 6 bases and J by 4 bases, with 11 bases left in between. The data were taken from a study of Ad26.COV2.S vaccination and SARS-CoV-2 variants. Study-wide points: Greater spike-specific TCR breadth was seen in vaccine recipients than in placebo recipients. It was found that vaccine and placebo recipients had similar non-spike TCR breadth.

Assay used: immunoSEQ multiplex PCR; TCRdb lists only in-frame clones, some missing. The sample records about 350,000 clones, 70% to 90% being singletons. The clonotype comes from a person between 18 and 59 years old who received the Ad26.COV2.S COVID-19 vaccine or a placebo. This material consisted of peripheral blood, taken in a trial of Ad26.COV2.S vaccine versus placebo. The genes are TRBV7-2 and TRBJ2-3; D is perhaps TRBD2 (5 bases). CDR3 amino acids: CASRAAGPDTQYF. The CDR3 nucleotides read TGTGCCAGCAGAGCGGCTGGTCCAGATACGCAGTATTTT.